The entry below describes one T cell receptor beta chain. Sequencing used immunoSEQ multiplex PCR; TCRdb keeps in-frame clones, though not all of them. The repertoire holds roughly 60,000 clones, with around 90% as singletons. This sample is part of a study of OX40 agonist ivuxolimab in advanced cancers. About the study: Enrolled patients in dose escalation had cancers that were hepatocellular carcinoma, melanoma, renal cell or head and neck cancer.

The CDR3 runs to 15 residues. Germline V gene data show CDR1 as SGHRS and CDR2 as YFSETQ. Trimming stripped 0 bases from V and 2 bases from J, with 11 bases between. This receptor was taken from an adult with an advanced solid tumor such as melanoma, head and neck, liver or kidney cancer. Here the sequenced sample was CD4+ or CD8+ T cells sorted from blood, taken in a trial of the OX40 agonist ivuxolimab. This rearrangement joins TRBV5-1 to TRBJ2-5; TRBD1 might be the D (5 bases). CDR3 DNA: TGCGCCAGCAGCTTGGCCCAGGGCAGACAAGAGACCCAGTACTTC. Its translation is CASSLAQGRQETQYF.